These T cell receptor beta chains were read from a single sample in a study of shared clonotypes between healthy human individuals. TCRdb's copy holds only in-frame clones and misses some; the assay was immunoSEQ multiplex PCR. This sample has about 530,000 clones, with about 96% found just once. Sequencing used naive CD4+ T cells sorted from blood. The receptors stem from a woman in her thirties in good health. CDR3s include the opening cysteine and the closing phenylalanine or tryptophan. The D gene is left open where the match is weak. Size tells how often a clone was seen (once, few, many) or the class of an expanded clone, and some rows leave it out.

V gene	D gene	J gene	clone size	CDR3 protein	CDR3 DNA
TRBV5-6	-	TRBJ2-3	-	CASGLRLGGVSTDTQYF	TGTGCCAGCGGCTTAAGGTTGGGCGGGGTCAGCACAGATACGCAGTATTTT
TRBV10-3	-	TRBJ2-2	-	CAISEPGLGNTGELFF	TGTGCCATCAGTGAGCCGGGACTGGGGAACACCGGGGAGCTGTTTTTT
TRBV5-6	TRBD1	TRBJ2-1	-	CASSLGLGQGYNEQFF	TGTGCCAGCAGCTTGGGTCTGGGACAGGGGTACAATGAGCAGTTCTTC
TRBV28	TRBD2	TRBJ2-7	-	CASSPGGGRSYEQYF	TGTGCCAGCAGCCCCGGGGGCGGGAGGTCCTACGAGCAGTACTTC
TRBV9	-	TRBJ1-3	-	CASSVAGNSGNTIYF	TGTGCCAGCAGCGTAGCAGGGAACTCTGGAAACACCATATATTTT
TRBV6-5	TRBD1	TRBJ1-2	once	CASRPTGTGADGYTF	TGTGCCAGCAGGCCAACCGGGACAGGGGCCGATGGCTACACCTTC
TRBV5-4	-	TRBJ2-7	once	CASSRDPQGWEQYF	TGTGCCAGCAGCCGGGACCCCCAGGGTTGGGAGCAGTACTTC
TRBV29-1	TRBD1	TRBJ1-5	once	CSVGTGGGQPQHF	TGCAGCGTGGGGACAGGGGGTGGTCAGCCCCAGCATTTT
TRBV7-9	-	TRBJ2-1	-	CASRRGQMHREQFF	TGTGCCAGCAGGCGTGGACAGATGCATCGGGAGCAGTTCTTC
TRBV11-3	-	TRBJ1-4	-	CASSTRLGEKLFF	TGTGCCAGCAGCACACGGCTGGGAGAAAAACTGTTTTTT
TRBV2	TRBD2	TRBJ2-2	-	CASGYGTIGAGELFF	TGTGCCAGCGGATATGGGACTATTGGGGCCGGGGAGCTGTTTTTT
TRBV6-6	-	TRBJ2-7	-	CASSYSRDWGYEQYF	TGTGCCAGCAGTTACTCAAGAGACTGGGGCTACGAGCAGTACTTC
TRBV5-4	TRBD2	TRBJ2-5	-	CASRSGRGLPETQYF	TGTGCCAGCCGGTCGGGGAGGGGTCTGCCTGAGACCCAGTACTTC
TRBV4-1	-	TRBJ1-5	-	CASSQEWRMHNQPQHF	TGCGCCAGCAGCCAAGAATGGCGGATGCACAATCAGCCCCAGCATTTT
TRBV28	-	TRBJ2-1	-	CASSLPPAGSYNEQFF	TGTGCCAGCAGTTTACCTCCGGCGGGTTCCTACAATGAGCAGTTCTTC
TRBV7-6	-	TRBJ2-1	-	CASSGGLRESNNEQFF	TGTGCCAGCAGCGGGGGACTCAGAGAGAGTAACAATGAGCAGTTCTTC
TRBV10-1	-	TRBJ2-7	-	CASSLAPGTIHEQYF	TGCGCCAGCAGTCTAGCGCCCGGGACAATCCACGAGCAGTACTTC
TRBV19	TRBD2	TRBJ2-3	-	CASKRGLAGGSDTQYF	TGTGCCAGCAAACGGGGACTAGCGGGAGGGTCAGATACGCAGTATTTT
TRBV28	TRBD2	TRBJ2-5	-	CASSSLGAGVRETQYF	TGTGCCAGCAGTTCATTAGGGGCGGGAGTAAGAGAGACCCAGTACTTC
TRBV7-3	TRBD1	TRBJ2-5	once	CASSAGQGREQYF	TGTGCCAGCAGCGCGGGACAGGGAAGGGAGCAGTACTTC
TRBV4-1	-	TRBJ1-1	-	CASSQELVVAGLTEAFF	TGCGCCAGCAGCCAAGAACTGGTCGTTGCAGGGCTCACTGAAGCTTTCTTT
TRBV19	-	TRBJ2-7	-	CASSFRDGPYEQYF	TGTGCCAGTAGTTTCCGGGACGGCCCCTACGAGCAGTACTTC
TRBV4-1	-	TRBJ1-1	-	CASSLDHGGGNTEAFF	TGCGCCAGCAGCCTCGACCATGGGGGCGGCAACACTGAAGCTTTCTTT
TRBV2	-	TRBJ2-7	-	CASTPAGTLNEQYF	TGTGCCAGCACCCCGGCAGGGACCCTCAACGAGCAGTACTTC
TRBV6-6	-	TRBJ2-5	once	CASSLRTVKETQYF	TGTGCCAGCAGTTTACGGACAGTCAAAGAGACCCAGTACTTC
TRBV5-1	TRBD2	TRBJ2-7	-	CASSLGTSGFYEQYF	TGCGCCAGCAGCTTGGGGACTAGCGGGTTCTACGAGCAGTACTTC
TRBV7-9	TRBD1	TRBJ1-1	once	CASSAQGGNTEAFF	TGTGCCAGCAGCGCACAGGGGGGTAACACTGAAGCTTTCTTT
TRBV18	TRBD2	TRBJ2-1	-	CASSPRLADSPRGSYNEQFF	TGTGCCAGCTCGCCCAGACTAGCGGACTCCCCTAGGGGGAGTTACAATGAGCAGTTCTTC
TRBV2	TRBD2	TRBJ2-3	-	CASRKGLAGTDTQYF	TGTGCCAGCAGGAAGGGACTAGCGGGCACAGATACGCAGTATTTT
TRBV29-1	-	TRBJ1-5	-	CSVAEGRHNQPQHF	TGCAGCGTTGCGGAGGGGCGGCACAATCAGCCCCAGCATTTT
TRBV30	-	TRBJ1-1	-	CAWSGADRLKAFF	TGTGCCTGGAGTGGAGCCGACAGGTTGAAAGCTTTCTTT
TRBV11-2	-	TRBJ2-3	-	CASSLVLQGNTQYF	TGTGCCAGCAGCTTAGTCCTACAGGGAAATACGCAGTATTTT
TRBV7-6	-	TRBJ1-1	-	CASSLAGIPEAFF	TGTGCCAGCAGCTTAGCTGGGATCCCTGAAGCTTTCTTT
TRBV2	-	TRBJ1-1	-	CARGDTVTEAFF	TGTGCCAGGGGGGACACGGTAACTGAAGCTTTCTTT
TRBV18	TRBD1	TRBJ1-1	-	CASSPNEQGSVNTEAFF	TGTGCCAGCTCACCAAACGAACAGGGGTCGGTGAACACTGAAGCTTTCTTT
TRBV28	-	TRBJ1-1	-	CASSDSEPNTEAFF	TGTGCCAGCAGTGACTCGGAACCGAACACTGAAGCTTTCTTT
TRBV5-5	TRBD2	TRBJ2-7	-	CASSWSGTDSYEQYF	TGTGCCAGCAGCTGGAGCGGGACGGACTCCTACGAGCAGTACTTC
TRBV30	TRBD2	TRBJ2-7	-	CAWRHRPGLAGVFYEQYF	TGTGCCTGGAGGCACCGACCGGGACTAGCGGGAGTCTTCTACGAGCAGTACTTC
TRBV5-5	TRBD1	TRBJ2-1	-	CASSSHRGLSSYNEQFF	TGTGCCAGCAGCTCGCACAGGGGTTTGAGCTCCTACAATGAGCAGTTCTTC
TRBV5-1	TRBD1	TRBJ2-7	-	CASSPTGGKGYEQYF	TGCGCCAGCAGTCCGACAGGGGGCAAGGGGTACGAGCAGTACTTC
TRBV19	TRBD1	TRBJ2-7	-	CASSYRGSYEQYF	TGTGCCAGTAGTTACAGGGGATCCTACGAGCAGTACTTC
TRBV5-6	TRBD1	TRBJ1-3	-	CASSLGDRVHGNTIYF	TGTGCCAGCAGCTTGGGGGACAGGGTTCACGGAAACACCATATATTTT
TRBV4-2	-	TRBJ2-6	-	CASSSLTNSGANVLTF	TGTGCCAGCAGCTCCCTGACCAACTCTGGGGCCAACGTCCTGACTTTC
TRBV19	-	TRBJ2-7	-	CASRPRTNYYEQYF	TGTGCCAGTAGGCCGAGGACTAACTACTACGAGCAGTACTTC
TRBV5-4	TRBD1	TRBJ2-7	-	CASSSRQGKSYEQYF	TGTGCCAGCAGCTCTCGACAGGGTAAATCCTACGAGCAGTACTTC
TRBV5-6	-	TRBJ1-5	-	CASSLGVGQPQHF	TGTGCCAGCAGCTTGGGGGTAGGGCAGCCCCAGCATTTT
TRBV9	TRBD1	TRBJ1-4	-	CASSVEGQLNEKLFF	TGTGCCAGCAGCGTAGAGGGACAGCTAAATGAAAAACTGTTTTTT
TRBV7-3	TRBD2	TRBJ2-1	-	CASSSAGGLYNEQFF	TGTGCCAGCAGCTCAGCGGGAGGGCTATACAATGAGCAGTTCTTC
TRBV28	TRBD1	TRBJ1-1	-	CASSLTQGAGSEAFF	TGTGCCAGCAGCCTCACGCAGGGGGCAGGCTCTGAAGCTTTCTTT
TRBV5-6	-	TRBJ2-1	-	CASSSGTEQFF	TGTGCCAGCAGCTCCGGGACTGAGCAGTTCTTC
TRBV9	-	TRBJ1-1	-	CASSPRGYTEAFF	TGTGCCAGCAGCCCGAGGGGATACACTGAAGCTTTCTTT
TRBV27	-	TRBJ1-6	-	CASRPRDLYNSPLHF	TGTGCCAGCAGGCCCCGAGACCTCTATAATTCACCCCTCCACTTT
TRBV2	-	TRBJ2-7	-	CASSSGLSGSGQYF	TGTGCCAGCAGTTCGGGACTTTCTGGGTCAGGGCAGTACTTC
TRBV27	-	TRBJ2-1	once	CASGPLGAVDNEQFF	TGTGCCAGCGGCCCCCTGGGAGCGGTGGACAATGAGCAGTTCTTC
TRBV28	-	TRBJ2-7	-	CATGSVYEQYF	TGTGCCACGGGGTCGGTATACGAGCAGTACTTC
TRBV5-5	-	TRBJ2-5	-	CATIILGPRETQYF	TGTGCCACCATCATCCTCGGACCCCGAGAGACCCAGTACTTC
TRBV2	TRBD1	TRBJ2-6	-	CASRQGPGANVLTF	TGTGCCAGCAGACAGGGGCCTGGGGCCAACGTCCTGACTTTC
TRBV18	TRBD2	TRBJ2-4	-	CASSPPGLAGSIQYF	TGTGCCAGCTCACCACCGGGACTAGCGGGAAGCATTCAGTACTTC
TRBV6-6	-	TRBJ1-2	-	CASSDRGINGYTF	TGTGCCAGCAGTGACCGGGGGATAAATGGCTACACCTTC